A single sample is the source of the 31 T cell receptor beta chains below, sequenced in a study of CD8 T cells in Susac syndrome. After extraction with the RNeasy kit, about 0.5 to 1 ug of the RNA was reverse transcribed using random hexamers. TCRdb reprocessed the immunoSEQ multiplex PCR reads with MiXCR, giving one entry per CDR3 protein. The sample comprises a few hundred thousand distinct CDR3 sequences, roughly 96% of which are singletons, and 0.075% to 0.095% rests with the top ten. Sequencing input: CD4+ T cells from PBMCs. Receptors were obtained from a human donor with multiple sclerosis.

V usage is TRBV3-1 and J usage is TRBJ1-2; TRBD1 agrees at 9 bases. The CDR3 runs 15 residues. Germline V CDR1 and CDR2: LGHDT, YNNKEL (reference sequence). V gave up 4 bases and J gave up 2 bases; unmatched junction bases: 5. The DNA for the CDR3 is TGTGCCAGCAGCCCTTGGGGGACAGGGAACTATGGCTACACCTTC. It is translated as CASSPWGTGNYGYTF.

This sequence joins TRBV5-4 and TRBJ2-3; 8 bases agree with TRBD2. V lost 4 bases to trimming and J lost 5 bases; unmatched junction nucleotides: 9. The V gene's germline CDR1 is SGHNT and CDR2 YYREEE (reference sequence). CDR3 length: 15 amino acids. The CDR3 DNA is TGTGCCAGCAGCGAAGACGGGGGGGCGGGAGATACGCAGTATTTT. Translated, it gives CASSEDGGAGDTQYF.

V is TRBV7-2 and J is TRBJ2-3, with D possibly being TRBD1 or TRBD2 (5 bases each). CDR3 size: 17 residues. Germline V gene sequence: CDR1 SGHTA, CDR2 FQGNSA. V lost 6 bases and J lost 1, with 20 bases in between. The CDR3 loop reads CASSRTLGGGRTDTQYF. CDR3 coding DNA: TGTGCCAGCAGTCGGACCCTCGGTGGGGGACGCACAGATACGCAGTATTTT.

This clonotype showed up just once. The chain combines TRBV20-1 with TRBJ1-2, with a possible D match to TRBD1 (5 bases). This CDR3 has 14 amino acids. Germline lookup yields CDR1 DFQATT and CDR2 SNEGSKA (reference sequence). The V and J ends lost 6 bases and 5 bases respectively, with 19 bases between them. The CDR3 bases are TGCAGTGCCACCTCGGACACGGCGGGGTATGGCTACACCTTC. Its translation: CSATSDTAGYGYTF.

V is TRBV5-1 and J is TRBJ2-3; no clear D. Germline CDR1 is SGHRS and CDR2 is YFSETQ. The CDR3 loop spans 13 amino acids. V shed 2 bases and J shed 0 bases, with 4 bases lying between them. The CDR3 is CASSFSSTDTQYF. CDR3 DNA: TGCGCCAGCAGCTTTTCTAGCACAGATACGCAGTATTTT.

CDR3 in DNA: TGTGCCAGTCAGGCTAGCGGATCCTACGAGCAGTACTTC. Translation gives CASQASGSYEQYF. This sequence joins TRBV6-6 and TRBJ2-7; 7 bases match TRBD2. V lost 9 bases to trimming and J lost 1 base; unmatched junction nucleotides: 6. The CDR3 is 13 residues long. Germline CDR1 and CDR2: MNHNY and SVGAGI (reference sequence).

The rearrangement uses TRBV29-1 and TRBJ2-5; D unclear. This CDR3 contains 15 residues. Germline CDR1 SQVTM, CDR2 ANQGSEA. V was pared by 2 bases and J by 2 bases, with 15 bases between. The CDR3 DNA reads as TGCAGCGTTGAATATGTGGGCGGATTACAAGAGACCCAGTACTTC. It encodes CSVEYVGGLQETQYF.

This sequence joins TRBV30 and TRBJ2-7; D perhaps matches TRBD1 (5 bases). The CDR3 is 14 residues long. Germline V gene lookup returns CDR1 GTSNPN and CDR2 SVGIG (reference sequence). Between the trimmed V and J ends, which lost 7 bases and 0 bases, there was a span of 16 bases. CDR3 coding DNA: TGTGCCTACGACAGACCGCCAAGCTCCTACGAGCAGTACTTC. Its translation: CAYDRPPSSYEQYF.

CDR3 DNA: TGCAGTGCGAAAGATAGGGCGGACACTGAAGCTTTCTTT. This translates into CSAKDRADTEAFF. This chain uses TRBV20-1 with TRBJ1-1; D gene unclear. Germline CDR1 DFQATT, CDR2 SNEGSKA (reference sequence). V was shortened by 6 bases and J by 3 bases, with 14 bases between the two germline ends. The CDR3 spans 13 residues.

V and J are TRBV3-1 and TRBJ2-1, with 7 bases identical to TRBD2. CDR1 and CDR2 (germline): LGHDT, YNNKEL (reference sequence). After removal of 3 bases from V and 5 bases from J, the junction contained 4 bases not matched to a gene. This CDR3 is built from 14 residues. The CDR3 here is CASSHQLADNEQFF. Here the CDR3 DNA reads TGTGCCAGCAGCCATCAGCTAGCGGACAATGAGCAGTTCTTC.

The CDR3 DNA follows: TGTGCCAGCAGTCCCACAGGGAGAGTCACTGAAGCTTTCTTT. Its translation is CASSPTGRVTEAFF. The chain carries TRBV12-3 or TRBV12-4 and TRBJ1-1, with TRBD1 as a possible D gene (6 bases). The V gene lost 5 bases and the J gene lost 4 bases, with 14 bases spanning the gap. This CDR3 has 14 amino acids.

The chain recombines TRBV15 with TRBJ2-1; weak D call: TRBD1 (6 bases). This CDR3 spans 14 amino acids. Trimming took 1 base from V and 9 from J, leaving 13 bases between them. Germline CDR1 reads LNHNV; CDR2 reads YYDKDF (reference sequence). DNA for the CDR3: TGTGCCACCAGCAGAGTAGGGGTGGGGGCTGAGCAGTTCTTC. Translated, it gives CATSRVGVGAEQFF.

The gene calls are TRBV29-1 and TRBJ2-1, with D possibly being TRBD1 or TRBD2 (6 bases each). This CDR3 contains 14 residues. Germline assignment: CDR1 SQVTM and CDR2 ANQGSEA. The V and J ends lost 3 bases and 6 bases respectively, with 15 bases between them. The CDR3 nucleotides read TGCAGCGTTGATTCCGGGGGCCATGGCAATGAGCAGTTCTTC. Protein sequence: CSVDSGGHGNEQFF.

This chain uses TRBV2 with TRBJ1-6, with no clear D. The V gene lost 0 bases and the J gene lost 7 bases, with 4 bases spanning the gap. This CDR3 contains 13 residues. The germline gives CDR1 SNHLY, CDR2 FYNNEI. The DNA for the CDR3 is TGTGCCAGCAGTGAAGCGGGGAATTCACCCCTCCACTTT. Translating gives CASSEAGNSPLHF.

CDR3 amino acids: CASSVAPNYGYTF. The CDR3 DNA sequence: TGTGCCAGCAGCGTGGCCCCTAACTATGGCTACACCTTC. The V gene is TRBV9, the J gene TRBJ1-2, with no clear D. The CDR3 runs to 13 residues. The V end was cut by 2 bases, the J end by 0 bases, with 5 bases between. Germline values: CDR1 SGDLS, CDR2 YYNGEE.

The V call is TRBV20-1, the J call TRBJ2-1, with 8 positions matching TRBD2. CDR3 length equals 12 residues. Germline trimming cut 5 bases from V and 6 bases from J; bases unmatched to any gene: 3. Germline loops: CDR1 DFQATT, CDR2 SNEGSKA (reference sequence). The CDR3 region has the DNA TGCAGTGCTGGGACTAGGGCCAATGAGCAGTTCTTC. Translating it yields CSAGTRANEQFF.

The table lists this clonotype with a count of one. The rearrangement links TRBV29-1 to TRBJ2-1, with 13 bases identical to TRBD2. Trimming took 7 bases from V and 9 from J; bases not matched to a gene: 18. The CDR3 is 17 residues long. Germline V gene data show CDR1 as SQVTM and CDR2 as ANQGSEA. The CDR3 loop reads CSANYDGLAGARSEQFF. CDR3 nucleotide sequence: TGCAGCGCAAACTACGATGGACTAGCGGGAGCAAGGAGTGAGCAGTTCTTC.

The chain combines TRBV19 with TRBJ1-1; 9 nucleotides agree with TRBD1. The germline CDR1 and CDR2 sequences are LNHDA and SQIVND (reference sequence). The CDR3 is made up of 13 amino acids. Trimming removed 8 bases from V and 2 bases from J; junction bases left unmatched: 3. CDR3 amino acids: CASGDRANTEAFF. The DNA for the CDR3 is TGTGCCAGTGGGGACAGGGCTAACACTGAAGCTTTCTTT.

DNA for the CDR3: TGTGCCAGCAGCTTGGGGGACGGTAGCTATGGCTACACCTTC. Protein product: CASSLGDGSYGYTF. The chain is built from TRBV4-2 and TRBJ1-2; D is possibly TRBD1 (5 bases). Germline lookup yields CDR1 LGHNA and CDR2 YNFKEQ. Trimming removed 5 bases from V and 4 bases from J, with 14 bases in between. There are 14 residues in the CDR3.

The chain carries TRBV5-6 and TRBJ2-7; D is perhaps TRBD2 (6 bases). Deletions cut 4 bases from V and 3 bases from J, with 17 bases between. Germline V CDR1 and CDR2: SGHDT, YYEEEE. The CDR3 runs to 15 residues. The CDR3 loop is CASSTAGLRNYEQYF. For the CDR3, the DNA is TGTGCCAGCAGCACGGCGGGACTCAGGAACTACGAGCAGTACTTC.

This clonotype occurred once. The chain has TRBV5-1 and TRBJ1-6; TRBD1 might be the D (5 bases). This CDR3 is built from 14 residues. CDR1 SGHRS and CDR2 YFSETQ come from the germline V gene. Trimming pared 4 bases from V and 9 bases from J, leaving 14 bases between. The DNA for the CDR3 is TGCGCCAGCAGCAGTCGACAGATCGGTTCACCCCTCCACTTT. It is translated as CASSSRQIGSPLHF. The full variable domain, its missing parts supplied by reference TRBV5-1 and TRBJ1-6, is KAGVTQTPRYLIKTRGQQVTLSCSPISGHRSVSWYQQTPGQGLQFLFEYFSETQRNKGNFPGRFSGRQFSNSRSEMNVSTLELGDSALYLCASSSRQIGSPLHFGNGTRLTVT.

The gene calls are TRBV21-1 and TRBJ2-4; TRBD1, the table's D call, was not compared with the DNA. TRBV21-1 is a pseudogene segment. This CDR3 is 12 amino acids long. In DNA form, the CDR3 reads TGTGCCAGCAGCACGACCCCGGGACGGGAGTACTTC. This translates into CASSTTPGREYF.

The genes are TRBV29-1 and TRBJ2-1; TRBD1 or TRBD2 may be the D gene (5 bases each). V lost 1 base and J 9 bases, leaving 13 bases between the germline ends. This CDR3 is 13 amino acids long. The germline V gene encodes CDR1 SQVTM and CDR2 ANQGSEA. The CDR3 nucleotides read TGCAGCGTTGAAGCGAGGATTGGGGGTGAGCAGTTCTTC. Encoded protein: CSVEARIGGEQFF.

V and J are TRBV19 and TRBJ2-1; 8 bases line up with TRBD2. Germline assignment: CDR1 LNHDA and CDR2 SQIVND (reference sequence). The CDR3 contains 15 residues. Trimming at V came to 2 bases and at J to 2 bases, leaving 2 bases not matched to a gene. CDR3 coding DNA: TGTGCCAGTAGTATAAGCGGGAGCCCCTACAATGAGCAGTTCTTC. Residues: CASSISGSPYNEQFF.

The chain joins TRBV3-1 to TRBJ1-2; D gene ambiguous. Germline CDR1 LGHDT, CDR2 YNNKEL (reference sequence). The CDR3 totals 14 residues. V was shortened by 2 bases and J by 1 base, with 8 bases between the two germline ends. The chain's CDR3 is CASSQRWNNYGYTF. For the CDR3, the DNA is TGTGCCAGCAGCCAAAGGTGGAATAACTATGGCTACACCTTC. Drawing the rest from reference TRBV3-1 and TRBJ1-2, the complete variable domain is DTAVSQTPKYLVTQMGNDKSIKCEQNLGHDTMYWYKQDSKKFLKIMFSYNNKELIINETVPNRFSPKSPDKAHLNLHINSLELGDSAVYFCASSQRWNNYGYTFGSGTRLTVV.

The V and J genes are TRBV20-1 and TRBJ2-3; 16 nucleotides align to TRBD2. V dropped 5 bases and J dropped 5; count of bases not matched to a gene: 7. The CDR3 is 16 residues long. Germline V lookup: CDR1 DFQATT, CDR2 SNEGSKA (reference sequence). The CDR3 sequence is CSAEPGLAGGKDTQYF. DNA of the CDR3: TGCAGTGCTGAACCGGGACTAGCGGGGGGGAAAGATACGCAGTATTTT.

V and J are TRBV9 and TRBJ1-6; 8 positions agree with TRBD1. From germline, CDR1 is SGDLS and CDR2 YYNGEE. The CDR3 sequence is 16 residues long. After removal of 3 bases from V and 11 bases from J, the junction contained 13 bases not matched to a gene. Here the CDR3 reads CASSAREDRASTPLHF. The CDR3 DNA follows: TGTGCCAGCAGCGCCCGAGAGGACAGGGCATCGACACCCCTCCACTTT.

The rearrangement links TRBV5-1 to TRBJ1-2, with D uncertain. The V and J ends lost 1 base and 8 bases respectively, with 15 bases between them. CDR1 and CDR2 from the germline V gene are SGHRS and YFSETQ. The CDR3 contains 14 residues. The CDR3 sequence: CASSLRLAEGGYTF. In nucleotides, the CDR3 is TGCGCCAGCAGCTTGAGGTTGGCAGAGGGCGGCTACACCTTC.

As to this clonotype: The junction differs from germline at one of its ends, possibly a read error. V usage is TRBV2 and J usage is TRBJ2-5; no firm D call. Germline-derived CDR1 and CDR2 are SNHLY and FYNNEI. The CDR3 covers 11 residues. CDR3 residues: CASTELETQYF. CDR3 in DNA: TGTGCCAGCACTGAACTGGAGACCCAGTACTTC.

The chain combines TRBV3-1 with TRBJ1-5, with TRBD1 matching over 7 bases. This CDR3 is built from 14 residues. Unmatched junction bases numbered 6, after V lost 4 bases and J lost 6 bases. Germline CDR1 and CDR2: LGHDT and YNNKEL (reference sequence). The CDR3 DNA follows: TGTGCCAGCAGCCCCGGACAGGTGGGTCAGCCCCAGCATTTT. It is translated as CASSPGQVGQPQHF.

This clonotype was observed once. This rearrangement joins TRBV27 to TRBJ2-6, with D unclear. Germline-derived CDR1 and CDR2 are MNHEY and SMNVEV (reference sequence). The CDR3 sequence is 15 residues long. The germline V and J ends were trimmed by 2 bases and 4 bases, with 9 bases remaining between them. CDR3 protein: CASSLGLAGANVLTF. The CDR3 bases are TGTGCCAGCAGTTTAGGTTTGGCCGGGGCCAACGTCCTGACTTTC.